Presented here are 30 T cell receptor beta chains from one specimen sequenced in a study of blood T cell repertoires in COVID-19. Using immunoSEQ multiplex PCR, the repertoire was profiled, and TCRdb retains in-frame clones only, with some absent. Found here are a few hundred thousand clones, just under 85% of them singletons; the top ten hold about 15%. The material sequenced was PBMCs or T cells enriched from blood (not recorded which). The receptors shown here come from a man aged 40-55 years who had recovered from COVID-19.

This sequence joins TRBV18 and TRBJ2-7, with D hard to call. The CDR3 runs 14 residues. CDR1 is KGHSH and CDR2 is LQKENI in the germline V gene. V lost 3 bases and J lost 3, with 12 bases in between. The CDR3 DNA is TGTGCCAGCTCACCTGGTTCATCGGGCTACGAGCAGTACTTC. It translates to CASSPGSSGYEQYF.

CDR3 coding DNA: TGTGCCAGCAGCGAGGCGGAGGGGTCCTACAATGAGCAGTTCTTC. Its translation is CASSEAEGSYNEQFF. This sequence joins TRBV9 and TRBJ2-1; TRBD2 might be the D (6 bases). The length of the CDR3 is 15 residues. Trimming stripped 3 bases from V and 1 base from J, with 11 bases between. Germline CDR1 reads SGDLS; CDR2 reads YYNGEE.

In this sample, this clone turned up once. V is TRBV28 and J is TRBJ1-1; D might be TRBD1 (6 bases). This CDR3 spans 16 amino acids. Trimming left V 2 bases short and J 5 bases short, with 18 bases between. Germline values: CDR1 MDHEN, CDR2 SYDVKM. CDR3 sequence reads: CASSLASGVLGTEAFF. The CDR3 DNA reads TGTGCCAGCAGTTTAGCATCAGGGGTTTTGGGGACTGAAGCTTTCTTT.

The chain joins TRBV11-2 to TRBJ2-7; TRBD2 is a possible D gene (5 bases). The CDR3 consists of 16 residues. Trimming left V 4 bases short and J 4 bases short, with 20 bases between. The germline gives CDR1 SGHAT, CDR2 FQNNGV. In DNA, the CDR3 is TGTGCCAGCAGCTCGGCGGGCAGAATCCGAAAGTACGAGCAGTACTTC. Translated, it gives CASSSAGRIRKYEQYF.

Written as DNA, the CDR3 is TGTGCCACCAGCGCAGACAGGTATAGCAATCAGCCCCAGCATTTT. Its translation is CATSADRYSNQPQHF. The chain is built from TRBV15 and TRBJ1-5; D possibly corresponds to TRBD1 (6 bases). This CDR3 has 15 residues. The germline V gene has CDR1 LNHNV and CDR2 YYDKDF (reference sequence). V was shortened by 5 bases and J by 0 bases, with 11 bases between the two germline ends.

The chain couples TRBV18 to TRBJ1-5, with 8 bases that match TRBD1. The CDR3 spans 16 residues. Germline CDR1 is KGHSH and CDR2 is LQKENI. V gave up 2 bases and J gave up 7 bases; unmatched junction bases: 10. CDR3 sequence (DNA): TGTGCCAGCTCACCAATATCGGCAGGGGGCGGACAGCCCCAGCATTTT. Protein product: CASSPISAGGGQPQHF.

This chain joins TRBV11-2 and TRBJ2-7, with 8 nucleotides matching TRBD2. The V gene end was trimmed by 5 bases and the J gene end by 4 bases; junction bases not matched to a gene: 7. This CDR3 contains 14 residues. CDR1 is SGHAT and CDR2 is FQNNGV in the germline V gene. CDR3 DNA sequence: TGTGCCAGCAGCATACGGGGGGGCGTGTACGAGCAGTACTTC. It yields the protein CASSIRGGVYEQYF.

J is TRBJ2-2 and V is TRBV28; D gene uncertain. Trimming took off 7 bases at V and 5 bases at J, with 14 bases between the two ends. Germline lookup yields CDR1 MDHEN and CDR2 SYDVKM. This CDR3 spans 14 amino acids. The CDR3 bases are TGTGCCAGCAAATCCCTCGTTTCTACCGGGGAGCTGTTTTTT. Translated, it gives CASKSLVSTGELFF.

The DNA for the CDR3 is TGTGCCAGCAGCCAGGGGACAGGGGGCCACATTCAGTACTTC. This translates into CASSQGTGGHIQYF. This sequence joins TRBV3-1 (or the pseudogene TRBV3-2) and TRBJ2-4; 12 bases align to TRBD1. V gave up 3 bases and J gave up 8 bases; unmatched junction bases: 2. Germline V CDR1 and CDR2: LGHDT, YNNKEL (reference sequence). The CDR3 runs 14 residues.

V and J are TRBV6-5 and TRBJ1-3; 7 nucleotides agree with TRBD1. Losses at the gene ends were 5 bases for V and 0 bases for J; bases not matched to a gene: 4. The CDR3 covers 15 residues. Germline CDR1 reads MNHEY; CDR2 reads SVGAGI. Written as DNA, the CDR3 is TGTGCCAGCAGTCCGACAGGGAGCTCTGGAAACACCATATATTTT. It specifies CASSPTGSSGNTIYF.

The V and J genes are TRBV5-6 and TRBJ1-4; possibly TRBD1 for D (6 bases). Germline loops: CDR1 SGHDT, CDR2 YYEEEE. CDR3 size: 12 residues. V gave up 5 bases and J gave up 14 bases, with 16 bases separating them. In DNA, the CDR3 is TGTGCCAGCAGGAGCCCACAGGGAAGGCTGTTTTTT. Translating gives CASRSPQGRLFF.

This clone was recorded a few times. The chain recombines TRBV11-2 with TRBJ1-1, with D possibly being TRBD1 (5 bases). CDR3 length equals 14 residues. The germline V gene encodes CDR1 SGHAT and CDR2 FQNNGV. Trimming stripped 3 bases from V and 1 base from J, with 9 bases between. The CDR3 spells CASSLTGGNTEAFF. The CDR3 DNA is TGTGCCAGCAGCTTGACCGGGGGGAACACTGAAGCTTTCTTT. The whole variable domain, filled in from reference TRBV11-2 and TRBJ1-1, reads EAGVAQSPRYKIIEKRQSVAFWCNPISGHATLYWYQQILGQGPKLLIQFQNNGVVDDSQLPKDRFSAERLKGVDSTLKIQPAKLEDSAVYLCASSLTGGNTEAFFGQGTRLTVV.

The rearrangement joins TRBV7-2 to TRBJ1-1; the D is unclear. V lost 3 bases and J lost 3, with 8 bases in between. Germline CDR1 and CDR2: SGHTA and FQGNSA. The CDR3 spans 13 residues. The CDR3 region has the DNA TGTGCCAGCAGCTTTAGACGGGACACTGAAGCTTTCTTT. It specifies CASSFRRDTEAFF.

This chain links TRBV4-3 with TRBJ1-1, with TRBD1 matching 8 bases. CDR1 LGHNA and CDR2 YSLEER come from the germline V gene. This CDR3 has 15 amino acids. V was pared by 3 bases and J by 5 bases, with 8 bases of the junction left unmatched. The CDR3 DNA is TGCGCCAGCAGCCAGACGACAGGGGCGGTAACTGAAGCTTTCTTT. Translation gives CASSQTTGAVTEAFF.

The V call is TRBV5-6, the J call TRBJ1-2, with TRBD1 matching over 9 bases. CDR1 and CDR2 (germline): SGHDT, YYEEEE. Trimming removed 2 bases from V and 8 bases from J; junction bases left unmatched: 4. The CDR3 runs to 13 residues. The CDR3: CASSLGTGSGYTF. The CDR3 DNA reads TGTGCCAGCAGCTTAGGGACAGGGTCCGGCTACACCTTC.

V usage is TRBV7-2 and J usage is TRBJ2-2; weak D call: TRBD2 (5 bases). Germline loops: CDR1 SGHTA, CDR2 FQGNSA. Trimming pared 5 bases from V and 2 bases from J, leaving 21 bases between. The CDR3 spans 18 residues. The CDR3 bases are TGTGCCAGCAGCCCGGAGGCGACTACGAGCCCAAACACCGGGGAGCTGTTTTTT. Translated: CASSPEATTSPNTGELFF.

V is TRBV11-3 and J is TRBJ2-3; possible D gene TRBD1, 6 bases. Germline lookup yields CDR1 SGHNT and CDR2 YENEEA. The CDR3 sequence is 15 residues long. Trimming pared 4 bases from V and 1 base from J, leaving 12 bases between. CDR3 loop: CASSSGQSGTDTQYF. In DNA, the CDR3 is TGTGCCAGCAGCTCTGGACAGTCTGGCACAGATACGCAGTATTTT.

This chain's CDR3 is CASSQSIANTEAFF. CDR3 nucleotide sequence: TGTGCCAGCAGCCAATCGATAGCGAACACTGAAGCTTTCTTT. The chain couples TRBV16 to TRBJ1-1; D is undetermined. CDR3 length equals 14 residues. V lost 0 bases, J lost 1 base, and 6 bases lay in between. CDR1 is KGHSY and CDR2 is FQNENV in the germline V gene.

This rearrangement joins TRBV5-1 to TRBJ2-2; 7 positions agree with TRBD2. Germline V lookup: CDR1 SGHRS, CDR2 YFSETQ. Trimming cost V 4 bases and J 5 bases; bases outside gene matches: 5. This CDR3 is built from 14 residues. In nucleotides, the CDR3 is TGCGCCAGCAGCGTTGTCGGGGGGACCGGGGAGCTGTTTTTT. Residues: CASSVVGGTGELFF.

This clone has just one count. The chain employs TRBV7-3 and TRBJ1-1; D gene ambiguous. Trimming stripped 6 bases from V and 1 base from J, with 9 bases between. CDR3 length equals 13 residues. Per the germline V gene, CDR1 is SGHTA and CDR2 is FQGTGA. CDR3 nucleotide sequence: TGTGCCAGCAGACTCAACAGGAACACTGAAGCTTTCTTT. This codes for CASRLNRNTEAFF.

This clone was seen just once. The DNA of the CDR3 is TGTGCCAGCAGACCGACAGGGATCTATGGCTACACCTTC. This codes for CASRPTGIYGYTF. J is TRBJ1-2 and V is TRBV6-5; 7 bases are shared with TRBD1. The germline CDR1 and CDR2 sequences are MNHEY and SVGAGI. V trimming: 6 bases; J trimming: 4 bases; junction bases outside the gene matches: 5. This CDR3 region has 13 residues.

Turning to this clone: The sample contains more than one DNA sequence encoding this CDR3. This chain links TRBV18 with TRBJ2-5, with D perhaps TRBD2 (6 bases). From germline, CDR1 is KGHSH and CDR2 LQKENI. Trimming removed 3 bases from V and 4 bases from J, with 6 bases in between. The CDR3 totals 12 residues. CDR3 residues: CASSPGGETQYF. For the CDR3, the DNA is TGTGCCAGCTCACCCGGGGGAGAGACCCAGTACTTC.

The V and J genes are TRBV7-9 and TRBJ2-3; 11 bases are a match to TRBD2. The CDR3 runs 16 residues. Germline values: CDR1 SEHNR, CDR2 FQNEAQ (reference sequence). After removal of 0 bases from V and 5 bases from J, the junction contained 4 bases not matched to a gene. The CDR3 loop reads CASSLALAGGGDTQYF. The CDR3 nucleotides read TGTGCCAGCAGCTTAGCCCTAGCGGGGGGTGGAGATACGCAGTATTTT.

This chain joins TRBV30 and TRBJ1-1; D possibly corresponds to TRBD1 (6 bases). V gave up 5 bases and J gave up 10 bases, with 14 bases separating them. Looked up from germline, CDR1 is GTSNPN and CDR2 is SVGIG (reference sequence). The CDR3 is 11 amino acids. The CDR3 region has the DNA TGTGCCTGGGGCCGGGACAAGGGAGCTTTCTTT. It codes for CAWGRDKGAFF. Full variable domain (remainder filled in from reference TRBV30 and TRBJ1-1): SQTIHQWPATLVQPVGSPLSLECTVEGTSNPNLYWYRQAAGRGLQLLFYSVGIGQISSEVPQNLSASRPQDRQFILSSKKLLLSDSGFYLCAWGRDKGAFFGQGTRLTVV.

The chain is built from TRBV5-1 and TRBJ1-1; 7 bases are shared with TRBD1. Germline loops: CDR1 SGHRS, CDR2 YFSETQ. Trimming cost V 1 base and J 0 bases; bases outside gene matches: 6. CDR3 length: 16 amino acids. The CDR3 DNA follows: TGCGCCAGCAGCTTGAAGTCGGGGACAGTGAACACTGAAGCTTTCTTT. This sequence encodes CASSLKSGTVNTEAFF.

The chain is built from TRBV4-3 and TRBJ2-5, with a possible D match to TRBD2 (5 bases). V lost 4 bases to trimming and J lost 4 bases, with 22 bases between them. The CDR3 consists of 17 residues. CDR1 LGHNA and CDR2 YSLEER come from the germline V gene. Here the CDR3 reads CASSPGIISATTETQYF. The CDR3, as DNA: TGCGCCAGCAGCCCAGGAATAATTAGCGCTACCACAGAGACCCAGTACTTC.

This chain uses TRBV7-6 with TRBJ1-3; D ambiguous. Trimming pared 1 base from V and 4 bases from J, leaving 14 bases between. This CDR3 is built from 16 residues. The germline V gene encodes CDR1 SGHVS and CDR2 FNYEAQ. CDR3 bases: TGTGCCAGCAGCTTAGAGTCCCCGCCCGGGGGAAACACCATATATTTT. Translation gives CASSLESPPGGNTIYF.

V and J are TRBV6-5 and TRBJ1-3; D remains unclear. CDR3 length equals 15 residues. Trimming removed 4 bases from V and 0 bases from J, with 10 bases in between. The V gene's germline CDR1 is MNHEY and CDR2 SVGAGI. The CDR3 protein is CASSFLSVSGNTIYF. In nucleotides, the CDR3 is TGTGCCAGCAGTTTCCTAAGCGTCTCTGGAAACACCATATATTTT.

This sequence joins TRBV19 and TRBJ1-2; 8 nucleotides match TRBD1. The junction had 5 bases not matched to a gene; V was cut back by 3 bases and J by 5 bases. From germline, CDR1 is LNHDA and CDR2 SQIVND (reference sequence). There are 14 residues in the CDR3. Here the CDR3 DNA reads TGTGCCAGTAGTATCGACAGGGGAAGATATGGCTACACCTTC. Translated, it gives CASSIDRGRYGYTF.

This clone appeared a few times. V is TRBV7-2 and J is TRBJ1-5; perhaps TRBD1 as D (5 bases). Germline V gene lookup returns CDR1 SGHTA and CDR2 FQGNSA. Deletions cut 5 bases from V and 9 bases from J, with 17 bases between. This CDR3 contains 14 residues. The DNA for the CDR3 is TGTGCCAGCAGCCCGACAACAGGCCCTGGGCCCCAGCATTTT. This sequence encodes CASSPTTGPGPQHF.